Listed here are 19 T cell receptor beta chains from one sample, sequenced in a study of blood T cell repertoires in COVID-19 (TCRdb year 2020). Libraries came from the immunoSEQ multiplex PCR assay. TCRdb re-hosts the immuneACCESS table, in-frame sequences only. Its copies lack some clones; in the studies checked, an unresolved V gene accounts for under half of them, and the cause for the rest is not known. This sample is represented by approximately 240,000 clones; about nine tenths of them were singletons. Clones ranked in the top ten supply roughly 6% of the sample. Input material: PBMCs or T cells enriched from blood (not recorded which). The receptors stem from a woman aged 30 to 39 with acute COVID-19.

The CDR3 DNA is TGTGCCAGCAGCCTAAGGACTAGCGGGAGATCCTACGAGCAGTACTTC. This encodes CASSLRTSGRSYEQYF. The genes are TRBV11-1 and TRBJ2-7; 13 bases map to TRBD2. The CDR3 length is 16 residues. The V segment lost 5 bases and the J segment 1 base; nucleotides outside the gene matches: 5. The germline CDR1 and CDR2 sequences are SGHAT and FQDESV (reference sequence). Based on the CDR3 plus reference TRBV11-1 and TRBJ2-7, the full variable domain is EAEVAQSPRYKITEKSQAVAFWCDPISGHATLYWYRQILGQGPELLVQFQDESVVDDSQLPKDRFSAERLKGVDSTLKIQPAELGDSAMYLCASSLRTSGRSYEQYFGPGTRLTVT.

The V call is TRBV6-5, the J call TRBJ1-1, with D maybe TRBD1 (5 bases). V was trimmed by 0 bases and J by 7 bases, leaving 9 bases between them. Looked up from germline, CDR1 is MNHEY and CDR2 is SVGAGI. The CDR3 runs 13 residues. CDR3 in DNA: TGTGCCAGCAGTTACTCGGAGGGGTTTGAAGCTTTCTTT. Amino acid sequence: CASSYSEGFEAFF.

The chain joins TRBV7-3 to TRBJ2-3; 10 bases map to TRBD2. The CDR3 has 17 residues. Trimming at V came to 3 bases and at J to 6 bases, leaving 12 bases not matched to a gene. Per the germline V gene, CDR1 is SGHTA and CDR2 is FQGTGA. This chain's CDR3 is CASSFSRSGGVPDTQYF. The CDR3 DNA is TGTGCCAGCAGCTTTTCAAGGAGCGGGGGGGTCCCGGATACGCAGTATTTT.

V and J are TRBV3-1 (or the pseudogene TRBV3-2) and TRBJ2-5; the D gene is possibly TRBD2 (5 bases). This CDR3 has 15 amino acids. Trimming removed 0 bases from V and 4 bases from J, with 12 bases in between. Germline-derived CDR1 and CDR2 are LGHDT and YNNKEL (reference sequence). This chain's CDR3 is CASSQDLGVPETQYF. In DNA, the CDR3 is TGTGCCAGCAGCCAAGATCTCGGGGTCCCAGAGACCCAGTACTTC.

The chain carries TRBV28 and TRBJ2-3; a possible D gene is TRBD2 (6 bases). The CDR3 totals 15 residues. In germline, CDR1 is MDHEN, CDR2 SYDVKM. Trimming shortened V by 6 bases and J by 1 base, and 14 bases separated the two germline ends. CDR3 nucleotide sequence: TGTGCCAGCAGGGGGCGCGGGACGGGCACAGATACGCAGTATTTT. Encoded protein: CASRGRGTGTDTQYF. Full variable domain (rest looked up from reference TRBV28 and TRBJ2-3): DVKVTQSSRYLVKRTGEKVFLECVQDMDHENMFWYRQDPGLGLRLIYFSYDVKMKEKGDIPEGYSVSREKKERFSLILESASTNQTSMYLCASRGRGTGTDTQYFGPGTRLTVL.

The V gene is TRBV25-1, the J gene TRBJ2-6, with a tentative D call TRBD2 (5 bases). The V and J ends lost 2 bases and 0 bases respectively, with 11 bases between them. This CDR3 has 17 amino acids. Germline V lookup: CDR1 MGHDK, CDR2 SYGVNS. In DNA, the CDR3 is TGTGCCAGCAGTGAAGGAGGACGTCCCTCTGGGGCCAACGTCCTGACTTTC. The encoded protein is CASSEGGRPSGANVLTF. Variable domain in full (rest from reference TRBV25-1 and TRBJ2-6): EADIYQTPRYLVIGTGKKITLECSQTMGHDKMYWYQQDPGMELHLIHYSYGVNSTEKGDLSSESTVSRIRTEHFPLTLESARPSHTSQYLCASSEGGRPSGANVLTFGAGSRLTVL.

This chain joins TRBV28 and TRBJ2-1, with 9 bases identical to TRBD1. This CDR3 has 14 amino acids. Trimming at V came to 5 bases and at J to 10 bases, leaving 9 bases not matched to a gene. Germline values: CDR1 MDHEN, CDR2 SYDVKM. The CDR3 nucleotides read TGTGCCAGCAGTACCCTCGACAGGGGGAGGGAGCAGTTCTTC. It is translated as CASSTLDRGREQFF. The variable domain in full, completed from reference TRBV28 and TRBJ2-1, reads DVKVTQSSRYLVKRTGEKVFLECVQDMDHENMFWYRQDPGLGLRLIYFSYDVKMKEKGDIPEGYSVSREKKERFSLILESASTNQTSMYLCASSTLDRGREQFFGPGTRLTVL.

This clone was found once. The rearrangement uses TRBV28 and TRBJ2-5; 8 positions match TRBD2. Germline trimming cut 2 bases from V and 9 bases from J; bases unmatched to any gene: 8. The V gene's germline CDR1 is MDHEN and CDR2 SYDVKM. The CDR3 has 14 amino acids. The CDR3 here is CASSLQTGGMAQYF. CDR3 nucleotide sequence: TGTGCCAGCAGTTTACAGACGGGGGGGATGGCCCAGTACTTC.

V usage is TRBV5-1 and J usage is TRBJ2-1; TRBD1 aligns across 8 bases. V trimming: 1 base; J trimming: 3 bases; junction bases outside the gene matches: 3. The CDR3 sequence is 15 residues long. Germline V gene data show CDR1 as SGHRS and CDR2 as YFSETQ. The CDR3 loop is CASSLTGQGYNEQFF. The DNA of the CDR3 is TGCGCCAGCAGCTTGACAGGACAGGGCTACAATGAGCAGTTCTTC.

The chain uses TRBV3-1 (or the pseudogene TRBV3-2) and TRBJ2-1; 7 bases are shared with TRBD2. The junction had 5 bases not matched to a gene; V was cut back by 3 bases and J by 6 bases. The CDR3 sequence is 14 residues long. The V gene's germline CDR1 is LGHDT and CDR2 YNNKEL (reference sequence). The CDR3 sequence: CASSQSGESNEQFF. In DNA, the CDR3 is TGTGCCAGCAGCCAGAGCGGGGAGAGCAATGAGCAGTTCTTC.

This rearrangement joins TRBV5-8 to TRBJ2-5; D uncertain. There are 15 residues in the CDR3. Germline V gene sequence: CDR1 SGHTS, CDR2 YDEGEE. Trimming cost V 2 bases and J 1 base, with 12 bases left between them. The CDR3: CASSFFQTAQETQYF. The CDR3 bases are TGTGCCAGCAGCTTTTTCCAGACTGCCCAAGAGACCCAGTACTTC.

The chain has TRBV2 and TRBJ1-4; the match to TRBD1 covers 12 bases. The CDR3 has 16 residues. V gave up 8 bases and J gave up 6 bases; unmatched junction bases: 10. Germline V gene sequence: CDR1 SNHLY, CDR2 FYNNEI. As DNA, the CDR3 is TGTGCCAGCCGCCCGGGACAGGGGGCTTATTATGAAAAACTGTTTTTT. Translating it yields CASRPGQGAYYEKLFF.

This sequence joins TRBV3-1 (or the pseudogene TRBV3-2) and TRBJ2-7, with a tentative D call TRBD2 (6 bases). Germline lookup yields CDR1 LGHDT and CDR2 YNNKEL (reference sequence). This CDR3 is 13 amino acids long. Trimming stripped 3 bases from V and 7 bases from J, with 13 bases between. In DNA form, the CDR3 reads TGTGCCAGCAGCCATGCGGGACTCCAAGAGCAGTACTTC. Amino acid sequence: CASSHAGLQEQYF.

This chain connects TRBV9 to TRBJ1-1; 9 bases align to TRBD1. V shed 3 bases and J 8 bases; nucleotides not matched to a gene: 8. The CDR3 spans 14 residues. Per the germline V gene, CDR1 is SGDLS and CDR2 is YYNGEE. DNA for the CDR3: TGTGCCAGCAGCGGAACCGGGACAGGGCGAGAAGCTTTCTTT. This translates into CASSGTGTGREAFF.

This clone was counted at least ten times. The chain carries TRBV24-1 and TRBJ2-2, with TRBD2 matching 7 bases. The CDR3 loop spans 18 amino acids. Looked up from germline, CDR1 is KGHDR and CDR2 is SFDVKD. J lost 4 bases, V lost 7 bases, and 17 bases had no gene match. CDR3 bases: TGTGCCACCAGCGACGGAGCCTGGGGGGGGGTAGGCACCGGGGAGCTGTTTTTT. It yields the protein CATSDGAWGGVGTGELFF.

The chain uses TRBV25-1 and TRBJ2-5; D possibly corresponds to TRBD2 (6 bases). The CDR3 sequence is 14 residues long. With 8 bases removed from V and 1 base from J, the gap between germline ends came to 14 bases. CDR1 MGHDK and CDR2 SYGVNS come from the germline V gene. This CDR3 reads CASANLATQETQYF. CDR3 bases: TGTGCCAGCGCGAATCTAGCGACCCAAGAGACCCAGTACTTC. Full variable domain (missing parts from reference TRBV25-1 and TRBJ2-5): EADIYQTPRYLVIGTGKKITLECSQTMGHDKMYWYQQDPGMELHLIHYSYGVNSTEKGDLSSESTVSRIRTEHFPLTLESARPSHTSQYLCASANLATQETQYFGPGTRLLVL.

The chain carries TRBV7-2 and TRBJ1-3; D perhaps matches TRBD1 (6 bases). Between the trimmed V and J ends, which lost 4 bases and 2 bases, there was a span of 18 bases. CDR3 length equals 17 residues. Germline V gene data show CDR1 as SGHTA and CDR2 as FQGNSA. CDR3 nucleotide sequence: TGTGCCAGCAGCTATAGGGGGTCCAGGGGCCCTGGAAACACCATATATTTT. Its protein is CASSYRGSRGPGNTIYF. The entire variable domain, with the rest obtained from reference TRBV7-2 and TRBJ1-3, is as follows: GAGVSQSPSNKVTEKGKDVELRCDPISGHTALYWYRQSLGQGLEFLIYFQGNSAPDKSGLPSDRFSAERTGGSVSTLTIQRTQQEDSAVYLCASSYRGSRGPGNTIYFGEGSWLTVV.

This clone occurred a few times. The gene calls are TRBV12-3 or TRBV12-4 and TRBJ1-1; maybe TRBD1 (5 bases). The CDR3 is 13 residues long. V was shortened by 4 bases and J by 2 bases, with 8 bases between the two germline ends. The CDR3 DNA reads TGTGCCAGCAGTTGGGGGGGTAACACTGAAGCTTTCTTT. This gives the protein CASSWGGNTEAFF.

The J gene is TRBJ2-7, the V gene TRBV28; D is unclear. Germline loops: CDR1 MDHEN, CDR2 SYDVKM. This CDR3 has 12 amino acids. V gave up 6 bases and J gave up 7 bases, with 13 bases separating them. The CDR3 protein is CASSQAHPEQYF. As DNA, the CDR3 is TGTGCCAGCAGCCAAGCCCACCCGGAGCAGTACTTC.